Listed below are T cell receptor beta chains from one sample, sequenced in a study of blood T cell repertoires in COVID-19. Some clones are missing from TCRdb's copy, which holds only in-frame ones; the method was immunoSEQ multiplex PCR. Altogether 150,000 to 200,000 clones are present, around 86% being singletons, with the ten largest covering approximately 12%. The specimen was peripheral blood. The receptors shown here come from a man in his 70s who had recovered from COVID-19. Each CDR3 is given with its conserved first and last residue. D genes are given only for firm matches. The listing skips clone size in some rows; elsewhere it reads once, few, many or a size class.

clone_size j_call d_call v_call cdr3_aa
NA TRBJ2-7 NA TRBV18 CASSPPGGLNEQYF
NA TRBJ1-5 NA TRBV7-9 CASSRPGSGSNQPQHF
NA TRBJ2-7 NA TRBV18 CASSPPAQGRYEQYF
NA TRBJ1-2 TRBD1 TRBV4-1 CASSLTPPGGSNYGYTF
once TRBJ2-1 NA TRBV6-2/TRBV6-3 CASSPYLAGASYNEQFF
few TRBJ1-1 NA TRBV2 CASKIGGPEAFF
NA TRBJ2-2 NA TRBV28 CASSLLAFANTGELFF
NA TRBJ2-1 NA TRBV2 CASSLSGSSYNEQFF
NA TRBJ2-1 TRBD2 TRBV6-5 CASSYTGLAGEQFF
few TRBJ2-7 NA TRBV2 CASISTAEGSYEQYF
NA TRBJ2-7 TRBD1 TRBV4-1 CASSQDQGDRGYEQYF
NA TRBJ2-2 TRBD1 TRBV2 CASSVDRGVTGELFF
NA TRBJ2-2 TRBD2 TRBV5-6 CASSFGAGAGELFF
NA TRBJ2-4 TRBD1 TRBV19 CASSYDRGSDKNIQYF
few TRBJ2-3 TRBD2 TRBV6-5 CASRLGTSSTQYF
NA TRBJ2-2 TRBD2 TRBV27 CASRPAGLAGGRETGELFF
few TRBJ1-5 TRBD1 TRBV6-5 CASRTTGDSNQPQHF
NA TRBJ2-3 TRBD2 TRBV19 CASSIVAAGDTDTQYF
NA TRBJ2-4 NA TRBV21-1 CASSNRDREQIAKNIQYF
NA TRBJ1-2 TRBD1 TRBV28 CASSSAGTGSPGYTF
NA TRBJ2-1 NA TRBV7-9 CASSFDLGAYNEQFF
once TRBJ1-1 NA TRBV6-2/TRBV6-3 CASTPSGNTEAFF
NA TRBJ2-2 NA TRBV6-2/TRBV6-3 CASSHDRNTGELFF
NA TRBJ2-2 TRBD2 TRBV6-1 CASSGVSGSVNTGELFF
many TRBJ2-5 TRBD1 TRBV7-2 CASSLVETSGGQETQYF
NA TRBJ1-5 NA TRBV5-4 CASSLGGSNQPQHF
NA TRBJ2-1 NA TRBV4-3 CASSQDKSSYNEQFF
once TRBJ2-7 NA TRBV28 CASSLPLAVNEQYF